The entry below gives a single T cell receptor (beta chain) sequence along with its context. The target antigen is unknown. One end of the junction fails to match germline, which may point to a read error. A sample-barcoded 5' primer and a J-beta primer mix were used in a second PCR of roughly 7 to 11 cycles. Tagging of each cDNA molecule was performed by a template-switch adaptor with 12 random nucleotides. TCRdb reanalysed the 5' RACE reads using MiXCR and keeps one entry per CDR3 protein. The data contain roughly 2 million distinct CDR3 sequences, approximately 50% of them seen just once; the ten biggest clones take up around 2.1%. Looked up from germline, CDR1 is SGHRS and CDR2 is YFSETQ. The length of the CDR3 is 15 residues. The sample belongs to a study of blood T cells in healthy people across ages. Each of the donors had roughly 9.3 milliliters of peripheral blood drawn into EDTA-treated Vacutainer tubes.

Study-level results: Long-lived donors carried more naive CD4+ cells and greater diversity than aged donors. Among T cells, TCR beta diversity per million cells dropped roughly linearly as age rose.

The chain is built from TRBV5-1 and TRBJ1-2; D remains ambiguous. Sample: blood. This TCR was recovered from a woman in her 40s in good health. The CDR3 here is CASSGGSLASYDYTF. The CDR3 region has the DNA TGCGCCAGCAGCGGAGGGAGTCTGGCTAGCTATGACTACACCTTC. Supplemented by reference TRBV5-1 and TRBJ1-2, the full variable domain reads KAGVTQTPRYLIKTRGQQVTLSCSPISGHRSVSWYQQTPGQGLQFLFEYFSETQRNKGNFPGRFSGRQFSNSRSEMNVSTLELGDSALYLCASSGGSLASYDYTFGSGTRLTVV.